This is a list of T cell receptor beta chains from one sample in a study of T cell changes during pregnancy in multiple sclerosis. Here immunoSEQ multiplex PCR was the method, and the copy in TCRdb shows in-frame clones only, minus some. The repertoire holds tens of thousands of clones, with around 90% as singletons. The specimen comprised CD4+ T cells from peripheral blood mononuclear cells, sampled in the third trimester of pregnancy. These receptors came from a female donor with multiple sclerosis, enrolled in a pregnancy study. Each CDR3 is given with its conserved first and last residue. The order of the fields is CDR3 length, V gene, D gene, J gene, CDR3 protein, CDR3 DNA. A D gene is named only where the DNA matches it firmly.

CDR3 length: 13; V gene: TRBV7-8; D gene: NA; J gene: TRBJ2-5; CDR3 protein: CASSLDGMETQYF; CDR3 DNA: TGTGCCAGCAGCTTAGACGGGATGGAGACCCAGTACTTC
CDR3 length: 12; V gene: TRBV5-4; D gene: NA; J gene: TRBJ2-1; CDR3 protein: CASSQDYNEQFF; CDR3 DNA: TGTGCCAGCAGCCAGGACTACAATGAGCAGTTCTTC
CDR3 length: 15; V gene: TRBV14; D gene: NA; J gene: TRBJ1-3; CDR3 protein: CASSRQILTGNTIYF; CDR3 DNA: TGTGCCAGCAGCCGACAGATCCTCACTGGAAACACCATATATTTT
CDR3 length: 14; V gene: TRBV6-6; D gene: TRBD1; J gene: TRBJ1-4; CDR3 protein: CASRSAGQGEKLFF; CDR3 DNA: TGTGCCAGCAGATCGGCGGGACAGGGTGAAAAACTGTTTTTT
CDR3 length: 15; V gene: TRBV4-2; D gene: TRBD2; J gene: TRBJ2-5; CDR3 protein: CASSQALAGGETQYF; CDR3 DNA: TGTGCCAGCAGCCAAGCGCTAGCGGGGGGAGAGACCCAGTACTTC
CDR3 length: 13; V gene: TRBV9; D gene: TRBD2; J gene: TRBJ2-1; CDR3 protein: CASSLGLFGGQFF; CDR3 DNA: TGTGCCAGCAGCCTGGGACTATTCGGGGGGCAGTTCTTC
CDR3 length: 16; V gene: TRBV6-6; D gene: NA; J gene: TRBJ1-2; CDR3 protein: CASRQLRREKAWGYTF; CDR3 DNA: TGTGCCAGCAGACAGCTCCGGAGGGAGAAGGCGTGGGGCTACACCTTC
CDR3 length: 15; V gene: TRBV27; D gene: NA; J gene: TRBJ1-6; CDR3 protein: CASSLGTTYNSPLHF; CDR3 DNA: TGTGCCAGCAGTTTAGGGACAACCTATAATTCACCCCTCCACTTT
CDR3 length: 15; V gene: TRBV19; D gene: TRBD2; J gene: TRBJ2-5; CDR3 protein: CASSILAGGQETQYF; CDR3 DNA: TGTGCCAGTAGTATCCTAGCGGGGGGGCAAGAGACCCAGTACTTC
CDR3 length: 13; V gene: TRBV27; D gene: NA; J gene: TRBJ1-6; CDR3 protein: CASSLDSRSPLHF; CDR3 DNA: TGTGCCAGCAGTTTAGACAGCAGGTCACCCCTCCACTTT
CDR3 length: 12; V gene: TRBV29-1; D gene: NA; J gene: TRBJ2-2; CDR3 protein: CSGGANTGELFF; CDR3 DNA: TGCAGCGGAGGTGCGAACACCGGGGAGCTGTTTTTT
CDR3 length: 13; V gene: TRBV7-9; D gene: NA; J gene: TRBJ1-4; CDR3 protein: CASSPLGREKLFF; CDR3 DNA: TGTGCCAGCAGCCCTCTCGGGAGGGAAAAACTGTTTTTT
CDR3 length: 16; V gene: TRBV4-1; D gene: NA; J gene: TRBJ2-2; CDR3 protein: CASSQETRREAGELFF; CDR3 DNA: TGCGCCAGCAGCCAAGAGACCCGTAGGGAGGCCGGGGAGCTGTTTTTT
CDR3 length: 17; V gene: TRBV27; D gene: NA; J gene: TRBJ2-3; CDR3 protein: CASSIYGSDFGTDTQYF; CDR3 DNA: TGTGCCAGCAGTATCTATGGTTCGGACTTTGGCACAGATACGCAGTATTTT
CDR3 length: 13; V gene: TRBV7-2; D gene: NA; J gene: TRBJ2-1; CDR3 protein: CASSLMRVGEQFF; CDR3 DNA: TGTGCCAGCAGCTTAATGAGGGTTGGAGAGCAGTTCTTC
CDR3 length: 13; V gene: TRBV27; D gene: NA; J gene: TRBJ1-5; CDR3 protein: CASRRGSNQPQHF; CDR3 DNA: TGTGCCAGCAGGAGGGGGTCGAATCAGCCCCAGCATTTT
CDR3 length: 15; V gene: TRBV27; D gene: NA; J gene: TRBJ1-5; CDR3 protein: CASSFKAYGNQPQHF; CDR3 DNA: TGTGCCAGCAGTTTCAAAGCTTATGGCAATCAGCCCCAGCATTTT
CDR3 length: 14; V gene: TRBV12-5; D gene: NA; J gene: TRBJ2-3; CDR3 protein: CASLKGRGTDTQYF; CDR3 DNA: TGTGCTAGCCTGAAGGGGCGAGGCACAGATACGCAGTATTTT
CDR3 length: 17; V gene: TRBV18; D gene: TRBD1; J gene: TRBJ2-7; CDR3 protein: CASSPIPGTGWSYEQYF; CDR3 DNA: TGTGCCAGCTCACCCATTCCCGGGACAGGGTGGTCCTACGAGCAGTACTTC
CDR3 length: 13; V gene: TRBV10-1; D gene: TRBD1; J gene: TRBJ1-1; CDR3 protein: CASSESGQGRAFF; CDR3 DNA: TGCGCCAGCAGTGAGTCGGGACAGGGAAGAGCTTTCTTT
CDR3 length: 16; V gene: TRBV9; D gene: TRBD1; J gene: TRBJ2-7; CDR3 protein: CASSSRGQGAFNEQYF; CDR3 DNA: TGTGCCAGCAGCTCAAGGGGACAGGGGGCCTTCAACGAGCAGTACTTC